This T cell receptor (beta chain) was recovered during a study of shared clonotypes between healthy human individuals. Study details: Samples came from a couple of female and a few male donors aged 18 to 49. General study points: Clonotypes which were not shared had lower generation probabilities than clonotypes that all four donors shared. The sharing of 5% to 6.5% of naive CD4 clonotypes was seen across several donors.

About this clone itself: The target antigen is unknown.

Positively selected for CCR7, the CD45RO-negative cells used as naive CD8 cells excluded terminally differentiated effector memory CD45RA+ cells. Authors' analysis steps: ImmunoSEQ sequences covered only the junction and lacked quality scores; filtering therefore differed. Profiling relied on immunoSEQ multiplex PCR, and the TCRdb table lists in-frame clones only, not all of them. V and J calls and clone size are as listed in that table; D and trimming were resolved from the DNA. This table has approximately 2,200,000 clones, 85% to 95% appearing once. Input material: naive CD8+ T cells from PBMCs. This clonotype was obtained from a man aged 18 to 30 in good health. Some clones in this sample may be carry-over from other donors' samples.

This CDR3 is CATSRDLWTGNNEKLFF. The CDR3 DNA is TGTGCCACCAGCAGAGACCTATGGACGGGGAATAATGAAAAACTGTTTTTT. This rearrangement joins TRBV15 to TRBJ1-4; D is unclear. CDR1 is LNHNV and CDR2 is YYDKDF in the germline V gene (reference sequence). Trimming left V 0 bases short and J 4 bases short, with 15 bases between. The CDR3 sequence is 17 residues long.